Below are 11 T cell receptor beta chains sequenced from a single sample in a study of blood T cell repertoires in COVID-19. The protocol was immunoSEQ multiplex PCR, while the TCRdb copy is restricted to in-frame clones and leaves out a portion. The table has around 100,000 clones, approximately 84% seen once. Specimen: peripheral blood. The receptor source for this set is a man aged 50-60 years with acute or convalescent COVID-19.

The V gene is TRBV24-1, the J gene TRBJ1-4, with TRBD1 identical over 9 bases. This CDR3 comprises 15 residues. Losses at the gene ends were 6 bases for V and 5 bases for J; bases not matched to a gene: 6. Germline V gene sequence: CDR1 KGHDR, CDR2 SFDVKD. CDR3 amino acids: CATSQSGQGNEKLFF. In nucleotides, the CDR3 is TGTGCCACCAGTCAAAGTGGACAGGGGAATGAAAAACTGTTTTTT.

The chain recombines TRBV5-4 with TRBJ1-4; tentative D call: TRBD1 (6 bases). V lost 2 bases to trimming and J lost 7 bases, with 12 bases between them. CDR1 and CDR2 from the germline V gene are SGHNT and YYREEE (reference sequence). There are 14 residues in the CDR3. The CDR3 protein is CASSLGGTGEKLFF. The DNA of the CDR3 is TGTGCCAGCAGCTTAGGGGGTACGGGTGAAAAACTGTTTTTT.

The CDR3 sequence: CASSQDRGPFF. The CDR3 DNA sequence: TGTGCCAGCAGCCAGGACAGGGGGCCGTTCTTT. The chain employs TRBV3-1 (or the pseudogene TRBV3-2) and TRBJ1-1; 11 bases agree with TRBD1. The V segment lost 3 bases and the J segment 14 bases; nucleotides outside the gene matches: 2. The V gene's germline CDR1 is LGHDT and CDR2 YNNKEL (reference sequence). The CDR3 extends over 11 amino acids.

This clone was detected only once. This rearrangement joins TRBV14 to TRBJ2-5, with D maybe TRBD2 (6 bases). Germline CDR1 SGHDN, CDR2 FVKESK. The CDR3 loop spans 16 amino acids. Deletions cut 0 bases from V and 1 base from J, with 12 bases between. For the CDR3, the DNA is TGTGCCAGCAGCCAAGATGGGCTAGCGCCCCAAGAGACCCAGTACTTC. It encodes CASSQDGLAPQETQYF. The full variable domain, completed using reference TRBV14 and TRBJ2-5, is EAGVTQFPSHSVIEKGQTVTLRCDPISGHDNLYWYRRVMGKEIKFLLHFVKESKQDESGMPNNRFLAERTGGTYSTLKVQPAELEDSGVYFCASSQDGLAPQETQYFGPGTRLLVL.

Concerning this clone itself: At one end the junction does not follow the germline gene, possibly because of a read error. The chain carries TRBV28 and TRBJ1-6; possible D gene TRBD1, 5 bases. Looked up from germline, CDR1 is MDHEN and CDR2 is SYDVKM. The CDR3 runs 13 residues. CDR3 DNA: TGTGCCAGCAGTGAACCGGGACTTGTCGGATCCGACTTT. Its protein is CASSEPGLVGSDF.

The V call is TRBV5-1, the J call TRBJ2-5, with a weak D call TRBD2 (5 bases). The CDR3 has 14 amino acids. V was clipped by 1 base and J by 5 bases, with 12 bases between them. Germline loops: CDR1 SGHRS, CDR2 YFSETQ. CDR3 sequence: CASSLHPGYETQYF. CDR3 bases: TGCGCCAGCAGCTTGCACCCGGGGTATGAGACCCAGTACTTC.

J is TRBJ2-2 and V is TRBV9; TRBD2 might be the D (5 bases). The germline CDR1 and CDR2 sequences are SGDLS and YYNGEE. This CDR3 comprises 16 residues. V was pared by 4 bases and J by 4 bases, with 17 bases between. The CDR3 reads CASSLETEVGTGELFF. CDR3 coding DNA: TGTGCCAGCAGCCTTGAGACGGAGGTAGGCACCGGGGAGCTGTTTTTT.

The genes are TRBV6-5 and TRBJ1-3; weak D call: TRBD1 (5 bases). Per the germline V gene, CDR1 is MNHEY and CDR2 is SVGAGI. V was trimmed by 6 bases and J by 0 bases, leaving 12 bases between them. The CDR3 contains 15 residues. CDR3 nucleotides: TGTGCCAGCAGCAGGGTAATCGACTCTGGAAACACCATATATTTT. This gives the protein CASSRVIDSGNTIYF.

The V call is TRBV9, the J call TRBJ1-2; 7 bases agree with TRBD1. The CDR3 sequence is 14 residues long. V lost 4 bases, J lost 6 bases, and 9 bases stayed unmatched. CDR1 and CDR2 (germline): SGDLS, YYNGEE. CDR3 coding DNA: TGTGCCAGCAGCTCCTCTGAGGGGGCTCATGGCTACACCTTC. Protein: CASSSSEGAHGYTF.

Here the CDR3 DNA reads TGTGCCAGCAGTTTTAGGGGGATCCAGAACACTGAAGCTTTCTTT. It specifies CASSFRGIQNTEAFF. V gene TRBV28 combines with J gene TRBJ1-1; D might be TRBD1 (6 bases). Germline CDR1 is MDHEN and CDR2 is SYDVKM. The CDR3 has 15 amino acids. Trimming removed 3 bases from V and 1 base from J, with 12 bases in between.

The chain has TRBV19 and TRBJ1-3; weak D call: TRBD1 (6 bases). Germline V gene sequence: CDR1 LNHDA, CDR2 SQIVND (reference sequence). V was shortened by 8 bases and J by 0 bases, with 14 bases between the two germline ends. The CDR3 has 15 amino acids. The CDR3 coding sequence is TGTGCCAGTTCCTTCTCAGGGGTCTCTGGAAACACCATATATTTT. Translating it yields CASSFSGVSGNTIYF.